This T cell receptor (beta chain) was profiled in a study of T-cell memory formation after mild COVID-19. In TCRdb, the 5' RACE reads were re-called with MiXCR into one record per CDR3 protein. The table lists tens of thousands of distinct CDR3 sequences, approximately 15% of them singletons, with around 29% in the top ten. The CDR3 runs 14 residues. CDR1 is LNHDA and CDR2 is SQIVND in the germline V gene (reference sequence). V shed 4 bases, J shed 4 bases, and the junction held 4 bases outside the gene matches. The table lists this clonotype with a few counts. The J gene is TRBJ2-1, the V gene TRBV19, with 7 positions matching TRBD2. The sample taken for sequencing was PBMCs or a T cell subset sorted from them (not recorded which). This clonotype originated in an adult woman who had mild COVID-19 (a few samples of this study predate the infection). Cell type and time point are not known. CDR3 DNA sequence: TGTGCCAGTAGTAGCGGGGGAGATTACAATGAGCAGTTCTTC. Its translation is CASSSGGDYNEQFF. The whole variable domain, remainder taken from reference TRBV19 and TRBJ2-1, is DGGITQSPKYLFRKEGQNVTLSCEQNLNHDAMYWYRQDPGQGLRLIYYSQIVNDFQKGDIAEGYSVSREKKESFPLTVTSAQKNPTAFYLCASSSGGDYNEQFFGPGTRLTVL.